This TCR beta chain was sequenced for a study of synovial regulatory T cells in juvenile arthritis. Study results and limitations: CDR3 overlap with synovial Tregs was higher for iaTregs than other blood Tregs. Across patients, iaTreg TCR repertoires were mostly private, partly shared with synovial Teff and blood CPL.

The germline CDR1 and CDR2 sequences are LNHDA and SQIVND (reference sequence). The CDR3 is 18 residues long. The DNA sequence is not available. Profiling relied on immunoSEQ multiplex PCR, and the TCRdb table lists in-frame clones only, not all of them. Listed are under 10,000 clones; roughly 1.9% falls within the top ten. Details on this clone: Its target is unknown.

Sample: Treg cells from blood. Subset denoted: remaining (HLA-DR-negative) circulating blood Treg cells. This chain connects TRBV19 to TRBJ2-2; the D call of TRBD2 rests on TCRdb alone, since no DNA is present to check it. The TCR sequence derives from a donor younger than 35 with juvenile idiopathic arthritis. CDR3 loop: CASSIIGGLAGHTGELFF.